The entry below gives a single T cell receptor beta chain sequence along with its context. The V gene end was trimmed by 3 bases and the J gene end by 2 bases; junction bases not matched to a gene: 4. The CDR3 has 15 amino acids. Germline V gives CDR1 SQVTM, CDR2 ANQGSEA. TCRdb reprocessed the 5' RACE reads via MiXCR and lists one record per CDR3 protein. This sample yields 450,000 to 550,000 distinct CDR3 sequences, of which 20% to 25% are seen a single time; about a sixth belongs to the top ten. This sample stems from a study of T cells after yellow fever vaccination. The clonotype comes from a man aged 18-30 years who received the YFV17D yellow fever vaccine. This specimen was PBMCs, taken 21 days after the first yellow fever vaccination. The chain employs TRBV29-1 and TRBJ2-5; TRBD2 agrees at 12 bases. The CDR3 sequence is CSVELAGGRQETQYF. CDR3 nucleotides: TGCAGCGTTGAGCTAGCGGGGGGGCGGCAAGAGACCCAGTACTTC. The complete variable domain, with remaining parts taken from reference TRBV29-1 and TRBJ2-5, reads SAVISQKPSRDICQRGTSLTIQCQVDSQVTMMFWYRQQPGQSLTLIATANQGSEATYESGFVIDKFPISRPNLTFSTLTVSNMSPEDSSIYLCSVELAGGRQETQYFGPGTRLLVL.